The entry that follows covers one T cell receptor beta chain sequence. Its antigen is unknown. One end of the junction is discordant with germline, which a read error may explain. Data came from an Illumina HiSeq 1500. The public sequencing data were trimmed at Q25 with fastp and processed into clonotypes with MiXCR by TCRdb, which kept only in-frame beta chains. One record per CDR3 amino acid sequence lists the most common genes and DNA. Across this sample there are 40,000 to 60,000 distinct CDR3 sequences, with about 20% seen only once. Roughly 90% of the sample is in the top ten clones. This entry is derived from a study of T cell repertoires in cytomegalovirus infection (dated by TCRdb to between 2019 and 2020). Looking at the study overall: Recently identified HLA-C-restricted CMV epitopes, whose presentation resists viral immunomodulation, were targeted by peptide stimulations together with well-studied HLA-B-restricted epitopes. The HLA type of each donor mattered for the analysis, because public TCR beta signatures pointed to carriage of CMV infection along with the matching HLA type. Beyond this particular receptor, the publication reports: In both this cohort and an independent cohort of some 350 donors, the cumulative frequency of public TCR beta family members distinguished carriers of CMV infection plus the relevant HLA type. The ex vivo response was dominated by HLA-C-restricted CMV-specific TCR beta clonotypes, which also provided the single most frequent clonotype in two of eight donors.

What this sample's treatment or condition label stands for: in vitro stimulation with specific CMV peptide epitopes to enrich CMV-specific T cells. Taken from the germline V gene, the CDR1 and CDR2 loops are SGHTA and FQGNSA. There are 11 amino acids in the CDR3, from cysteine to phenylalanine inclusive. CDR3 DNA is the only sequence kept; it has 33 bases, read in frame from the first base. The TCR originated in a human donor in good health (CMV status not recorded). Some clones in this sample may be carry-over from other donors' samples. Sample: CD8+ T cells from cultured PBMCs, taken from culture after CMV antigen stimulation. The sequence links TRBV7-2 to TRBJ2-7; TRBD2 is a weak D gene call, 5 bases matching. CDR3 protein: CASSGGRSKHF. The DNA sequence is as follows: TGTGCCAGCAGCGGCGGGCGATCCAAGCACTTC.